These 15 T cell receptor beta chains were sequenced from one sample in a study of memory CD4+ T cells and cytomegalovirus serostatus (dated by TCRdb to about 2019). Single viable CD3+CD4+CD8-CD45RO+ cells were sorted as memory CD4+ T cells on a FACSAria II. To prepare the library, the immunoSEQ multiplex PCR assay was applied. The immuneACCESS repertoire file appears here via TCRdb, limited to in-frame rearrangements. These files lack a portion of the clones; in checked studies, under half of the deficit traces to unresolved V genes, and the cause of the others is not known. The sample has 85,000 to 100,000 clones on record, 80% of them singletons. Clones ranked in the top ten supply less than 4.5% of the sample. The sample taken for sequencing was memory CD4+ T cells from blood. The receptor set was obtained from an adult in good health and CMV-seropositive.

This clone occurred once. The chain joins TRBV28 to TRBJ1-5; the D is unclear. This CDR3 spans 14 amino acids. The ends were cut back, 5 bases at V and 0 bases at J, with 8 bases in the middle. Per the germline V gene, CDR1 is MDHEN and CDR2 is SYDVKM. CDR3 amino acids: CASSPQHSNQPQHF. The CDR3 DNA follows: TGTGCCAGCAGTCCCCAGCATAGCAATCAGCCCCAGCATTTT.

This chain connects TRBV2 to TRBJ2-1, with 14 nucleotides matching TRBD2. After removal of 3 bases from V and 8 bases from J, the junction contained 3 bases not matched to a gene. CDR1 SNHLY and CDR2 FYNNEI come from the germline V gene. The CDR3 runs 15 residues. The DNA of the CDR3 is TGTGCCAGCAGTGATTGGACTAGCGGGAGGTATGAGCAGTTCTTC. Translation: CASSDWTSGRYEQFF.

This clone was picked up one time. V gene TRBV7-9 combines with J gene TRBJ2-4; no firm D call. The CDR3 extends over 16 amino acids. Germline V gene data show CDR1 as SEHNR and CDR2 as FQNEAQ (reference sequence). V was cut by 2 bases and J by 0 bases, with 11 bases left in between. CDR3 sequence reads: CASSLWALGAKNIQYF. CDR3 nucleotides: TGTGCCAGCAGCTTATGGGCCCTGGGAGCCAAAAACATTCAGTACTTC. The full variable domain, in which reference TRBV7-9 and TRBJ2-4 provide the parts outside the CDR3, is DTGVSQNPRHKITKRGQNVTFRCDPISEHNRLYWYRQTLGQGPEFLTYFQNEAQLEKSRLLSDRFSAERPKGSFSTLEIQRTEQGDSAMYLCASSLWALGAKNIQYFGAGTRLSVL.

The chain uses TRBV5-4 and TRBJ2-1; D remains unclear. Germline V lookup: CDR1 SGHNT, CDR2 YYREEE (reference sequence). This CDR3 has 17 amino acids. The V end lost 0 bases, the J end lost 0 bases, and 13 bases lay between the germline ends. The CDR3 DNA follows: TGTGCCAGCAGCTTGGCACAGCTACGAAGCTCCTACAATGAGCAGTTCTTC. Residues: CASSLAQLRSSYNEQFF.

The V call is TRBV6-1, the J call TRBJ2-7; 7 bases agree with TRBD1. The CDR3 is 15 amino acids. The V gene end was trimmed by 5 bases and the J gene end by 7 bases; junction bases not matched to a gene: 14. CDR1 is MNHNS and CDR2 is SASEGT in the germline V gene. The CDR3 DNA follows: TGTGCCAGCAGTCCCCGGCAGACACCAGGGGGAGAGCAGTACTTC. Amino acids: CASSPRQTPGGEQYF.

The chain links TRBV4-2 to TRBJ2-1, with 14 bases aligning to TRBD2. Germline loops: CDR1 LGHNA, CDR2 YNFKEQ. V lost 3 bases to trimming and J lost 6 bases; unmatched junction nucleotides: 4. This CDR3 is 16 amino acids long. CDR3 DNA: TGTGCCAGCAGCCAGACTGGGACTAGCGGGAGCAATGAGCAGTTCTTC. Translated, it gives CASSQTGTSGSNEQFF.

The chain uses TRBV28 and TRBJ1-5, with D possibly TRBD1 on 6 matching bases. The germline V gene encodes CDR1 MDHEN and CDR2 SYDVKM. This CDR3 is 12 amino acids long. Trimming cost V 6 bases and J 6 bases, with 9 bases left between them. This CDR3 reads CASRTGFQPQHF. The CDR3 DNA follows: TGTGCCAGCAGAACAGGGTTTCAGCCCCAGCATTTT.

This clone was seen a few times. The genes are TRBV27 and TRBJ2-2, with D perhaps TRBD1 (6 bases). There are 16 residues in the CDR3. Germline assignment: CDR1 MNHEY and CDR2 SMNVEV (reference sequence). Trimming took 4 bases from V and 7 from J, leaving 19 bases between them. The CDR3, as DNA: TGTGCCAGCAGTTCTCGGTCCCAGGGGAAGGGCGGGGAGCTGTTTTTT. This codes for CASSSRSQGKGGELFF.

CDR3 nucleotide sequence: TGTGCCAGCACTCCCGGGACTGAAGATACGCAGTATTTT. Its translation is CASTPGTEDTQYF. The chain couples TRBV28 to TRBJ2-3; a possible D gene is TRBD2 (6 bases). CDR3 length equals 13 residues. CDR1 and CDR2 (germline): MDHEN, SYDVKM. V was pared by 7 bases and J by 5 bases, with 13 bases between.

The V and J genes are TRBV4-1 and TRBJ2-2; 8 bases fit TRBD1. The CDR3 has 16 amino acids. The V segment lost 4 bases and the J segment 7 bases; nucleotides outside the gene matches: 11. From germline, CDR1 is MGHRA and CDR2 YSYEKL. The CDR3 nucleotides are TGCGCCAGCAGCCTCCGGACGACAGGGGAGGACGGGGAGCTGTTTTTT. Its translation is CASSLRTTGEDGELFF.

The chain combines TRBV6-1 with TRBJ1-1; the D gene is possibly TRBD1 (5 bases). V dropped 3 bases and J dropped 0 bases, with 14 bases sitting between them. CDR1 and CDR2 from the germline V gene are MNHNS and SASEGT. The CDR3 covers 16 residues. In DNA form, the CDR3 reads TGTGCCAGCAGTGACCAGGGTGGGAAAATGAACACTGAAGCTTTCTTT. Protein product: CASSDQGGKMNTEAFF.

V gene TRBV6-5 combines with J gene TRBJ2-1, with 7 bases lining up with TRBD1. CDR1 and CDR2 (germline): MNHEY, SVGAGI. J gave up 5 bases and V 6 bases, and 4 bases lay outside the gene matches. The CDR3 totals 13 residues. The CDR3 region is CASRQTGNNEQFF. The CDR3 DNA sequence: TGTGCCAGCAGACAGACAGGGAACAATGAGCAGTTCTTC.

The V gene is TRBV7-2, the J gene TRBJ2-5; 7 bases match TRBD1. Germline V gives CDR1 SGHTA, CDR2 FQGNSA. The ends lost 0 bases at V and 5 bases at J; junction bases unmatched: 9. The CDR3 sequence is 16 residues long. CDR3 coding DNA: TGTGCCAGCAGCTTAGCGGGCAGGGGGTCATGGGAGACCCAGTACTTC. Translating it yields CASSLAGRGSWETQYF.

This clone was detected only a few times. V and J are TRBV9 and TRBJ1-1; a weak D match, TRBD1 (6 bases). Germline CDR1 and CDR2: SGDLS and YYNGEE. With 3 bases removed from V and 5 bases from J, the gap between germline ends came to 17 bases. The CDR3 extends over 15 amino acids. The CDR3 DNA is TGTGCCAGCAGCGCCCACATCGGAGGGGGTACTGAAGCTTTCTTT. The encoded protein is CASSAHIGGGTEAFF.

The chain is built from TRBV6-5 and TRBJ1-1; D ambiguous. Germline-derived CDR1 and CDR2 are MNHEY and SVGAGI. V lost 6 bases and J 4 bases, leaving 15 bases between the germline ends. The CDR3 sequence is 14 residues long. The CDR3 DNA is TGTGCCAGCAGGCCCCACCGGGGAAGCACTGAAGCTTTCTTT. Translation: CASRPHRGSTEAFF.